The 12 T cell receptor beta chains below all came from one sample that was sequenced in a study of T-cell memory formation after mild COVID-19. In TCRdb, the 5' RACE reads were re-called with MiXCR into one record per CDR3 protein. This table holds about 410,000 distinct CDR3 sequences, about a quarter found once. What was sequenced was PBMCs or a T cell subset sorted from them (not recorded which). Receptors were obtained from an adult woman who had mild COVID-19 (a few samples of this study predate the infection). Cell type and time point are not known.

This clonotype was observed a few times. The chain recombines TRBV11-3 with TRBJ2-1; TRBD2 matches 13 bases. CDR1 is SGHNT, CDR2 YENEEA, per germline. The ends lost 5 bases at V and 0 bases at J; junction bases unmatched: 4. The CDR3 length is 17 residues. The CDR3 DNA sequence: TGTGCCAGCAGCCCCGGGACTAGCGGGGTCTCCTACAATGAGCAGTTCTTC. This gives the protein CASSPGTSGVSYNEQFF.

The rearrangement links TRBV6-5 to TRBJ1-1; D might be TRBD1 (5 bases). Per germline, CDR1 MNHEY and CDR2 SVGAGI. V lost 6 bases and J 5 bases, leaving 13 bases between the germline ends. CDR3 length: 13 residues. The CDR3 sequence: CASSHGTVTEAFF. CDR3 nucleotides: TGTGCCAGCAGCCACGGGACGGTAACTGAAGCTTTCTTT.

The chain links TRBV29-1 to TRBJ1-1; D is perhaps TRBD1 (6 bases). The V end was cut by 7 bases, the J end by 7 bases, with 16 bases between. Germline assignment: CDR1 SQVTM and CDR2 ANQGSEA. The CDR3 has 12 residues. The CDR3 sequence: CSALGQFLEAFF. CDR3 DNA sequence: TGCAGCGCTCTGGGACAATTCCTTGAAGCTTTCTTT.

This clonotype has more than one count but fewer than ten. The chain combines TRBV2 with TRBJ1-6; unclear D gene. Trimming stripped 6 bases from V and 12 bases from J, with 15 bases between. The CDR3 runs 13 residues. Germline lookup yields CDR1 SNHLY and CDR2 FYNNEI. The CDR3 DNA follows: TGTGCCAGCAGCAGCGACCTCCCGGAACCCCTCCACTTT. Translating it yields CASSSDLPEPLHF.

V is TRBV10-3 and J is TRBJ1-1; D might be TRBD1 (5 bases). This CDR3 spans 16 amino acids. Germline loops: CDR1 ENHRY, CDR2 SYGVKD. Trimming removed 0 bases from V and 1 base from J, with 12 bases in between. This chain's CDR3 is CAISESAAGTNTEAFF. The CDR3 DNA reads TGTGCCATCAGTGAGTCTGCGGCAGGGACGAACACTGAAGCTTTCTTT.

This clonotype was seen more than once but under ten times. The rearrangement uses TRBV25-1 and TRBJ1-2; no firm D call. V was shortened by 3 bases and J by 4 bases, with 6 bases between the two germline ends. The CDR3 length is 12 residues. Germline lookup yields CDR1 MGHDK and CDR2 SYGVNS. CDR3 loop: CASSDSLYGYTF. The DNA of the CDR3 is TGTGCCAGCAGTGATAGCCTCTATGGCTACACCTTC.

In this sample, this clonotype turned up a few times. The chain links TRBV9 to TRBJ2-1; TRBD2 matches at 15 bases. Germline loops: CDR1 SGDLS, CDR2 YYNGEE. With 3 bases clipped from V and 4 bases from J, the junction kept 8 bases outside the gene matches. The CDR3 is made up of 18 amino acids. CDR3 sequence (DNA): TGTGCCAGCAGCGCGAGAGGACTAGCGGGAGGGGAATACAATGAGCAGTTCTTC. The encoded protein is CASSARGLAGGEYNEQFF.

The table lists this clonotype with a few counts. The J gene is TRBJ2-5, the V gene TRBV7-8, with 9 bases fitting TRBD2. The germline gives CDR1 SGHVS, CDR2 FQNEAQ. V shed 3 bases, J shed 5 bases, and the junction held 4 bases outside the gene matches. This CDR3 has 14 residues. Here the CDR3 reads CASSLGLADETQYF. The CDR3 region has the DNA TGTGCCAGCAGCTTGGGACTAGCCGACGAGACCCAGTACTTC.

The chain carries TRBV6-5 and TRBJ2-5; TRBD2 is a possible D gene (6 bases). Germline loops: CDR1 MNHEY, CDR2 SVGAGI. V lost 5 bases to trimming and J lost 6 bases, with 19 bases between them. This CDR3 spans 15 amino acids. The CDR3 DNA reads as TGTGCCAGCAGTCCCAGTGAAGGGAGGAAAAAGACCCAGTACTTC. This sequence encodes CASSPSEGRKKTQYF.

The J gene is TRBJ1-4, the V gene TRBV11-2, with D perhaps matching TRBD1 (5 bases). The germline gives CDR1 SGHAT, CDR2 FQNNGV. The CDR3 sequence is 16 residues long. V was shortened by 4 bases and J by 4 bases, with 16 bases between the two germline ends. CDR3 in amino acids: CASSSNGGRSNEKLFF. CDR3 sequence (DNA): TGTGCCAGCAGCTCCAATGGGGGACGTAGTAATGAAAAACTGTTTTTT.

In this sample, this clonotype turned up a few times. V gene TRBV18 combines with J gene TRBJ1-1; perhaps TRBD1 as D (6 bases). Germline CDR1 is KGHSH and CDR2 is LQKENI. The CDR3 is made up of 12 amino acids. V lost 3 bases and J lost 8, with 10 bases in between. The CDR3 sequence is CASSPLQGEAFF. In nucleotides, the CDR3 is TGTGCCAGCTCACCTCTCCAGGGGGAAGCTTTCTTT.

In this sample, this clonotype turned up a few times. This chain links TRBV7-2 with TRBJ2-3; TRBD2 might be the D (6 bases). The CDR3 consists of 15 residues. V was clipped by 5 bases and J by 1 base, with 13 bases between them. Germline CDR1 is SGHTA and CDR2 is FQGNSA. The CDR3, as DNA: TGTGCCAGCAGCCCCCAACCGGGAGGCACAGATACGCAGTATTTT. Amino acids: CASSPQPGGTDTQYF.